Sequencing of this TCR beta chain was carried out in a study of shared clonotypes between healthy human individuals. Study results and caveats: It was only blood that was sampled, and tissue repertoires likely differ. In the sorted subsets, rarefaction showed sequencing was incomplete despite large depth.

The CDR3 length is 17 residues. In germline, CDR1 is LNHNV, CDR2 YYDKDF (reference sequence). V lost 5 bases to trimming and J lost 5 bases; unmatched junction nucleotides: 10. Sequencing used immunoSEQ multiplex PCR; TCRdb keeps in-frame clones, though not all of them. The sample consists of some 2,500,000 clones, 93% of them appearing once. In the case of this clone: Its target is not known.

The chain couples TRBV15 to TRBJ2-7; TRBD2 aligns across 15 bases. The sequenced material came from naive CD4+ T cells from PBMCs. The subset: CD45RA+ positively selected. This sequence originates from a man younger than 30 in good health. Some clones in this sample may be carry-over from other donors' samples. CDR3: CATSSGLAGGPGDEQYF. CDR3 in DNA: TGTGCCACCAGCTCAGGACTAGCGGGAGGGCCGGGGGACGAGCAGTACTTC.